This TCR beta chain was found in a study of OX40 agonist ivuxolimab in advanced cancers. Regarding the research as a whole: Ivuxolimab was an agonistic, fully human IgG2 monoclonal antibody directed against OX40 (CD134), a costimulatory receptor. The paper reports the monotherapy dose-escalation portion (N of about 50 patients) of the phase I ivuxolimab trial. The purpose of peripheral TCRbeta sequencing was to test whether ivuxolimab changed TCR sequence diversity and led to clonal T-cell expansion. Prior anti-PD-1, anti-PD-L1 or anti-CTLA-4 therapy was permitted, and checkpoint inhibitors had been received by roughly two fifths of dose-escalation patients. Of the approximately 50 dose-escalation patients, hepatocellular carcinoma was present in around 20, melanoma in approximately 15, renal cell carcinoma in 9 and head and neck cancer in 9. The dose-escalation cohort was approximately 83% male with a mean age of about 65 years, ranging from roughly 20 to 80. Intravenous ivuxolimab was administered to patients every 2 weeks at six dose levels: 0.01, 0.1, 0.3, 1.5, 3 and 10 mg/kg. Partial responses were achieved by three dose-escalation patients, of whom one had hepatocellular carcinoma and two had cutaneous melanoma.

Comment on this clone: Its antigen remains undetermined. No base-level quality is on record; no much larger clone is a single base apart.

General conclusions and limits of the study: Partial responders in the 0.1-3.0 mg/kg groups had among the lowest normalized peripheral clonal expansion, especially among CD8+ T cells. At doses of 0.1 to 3.0 mg/kg, clonal expansion of both CD4+ and CD8+ T cells in blood was seen between baseline and week 6. Low levels of normalized T-cell clonal expansion were also seen in some patients who did not respond. After ivuxolimab, expanded clones were on average more numerous among CD8+ T cells than among CD4+ T cells. The antigen specificity of the clonally expanded peripheral T cells was not determined.

V and J are truncated by 2 bases and 0 bases respectively, leaving an intervening sequence of 10 bases. CDR3 length: 14 amino acids, cysteine to phenylalanine. Just the 42-base CDR3 DNA is kept, in frame starting at base 1. CDR1 and CDR2 were assigned from the germline V gene (reference sequence) as GTSNPN and SVGIG. Patients with autoimmune disease history or receiving systemic immunosuppression were excluded from the trial. Peripheral blood for TCR sequencing was collected from all dose cohorts at baseline, on cycle 4 day 1, and on cycle 7 day 1. Samples were obtained from an open-label, multicenter, first-in-human phase I dose-escalation trial of ivuxolimab. Adults with locally advanced or metastatic head and neck squamous cell, hepatocellular, melanoma or renal cell carcinoma were enrolled in the trial. Before TCR sequencing, CD4+ T cells and CD8+ T cells from peripheral blood were sorted into separate populations.

To sequence the TCRbeta CDR3 region, genomic DNA was isolated from the sorted cells. The immunoSEQ Assay was used to sequence the TCRbeta CDR3 regions. TCRdb took over this immuneACCESS table, retaining in-frame rearrangements with V and J assigned. Such tables are incomplete; in checked studies, under half of the missing clones stem from an unresolved V gene, and the remainder is unexplained. This sample gives about 62,000 clones in total; approximately 81% of them show up just once. The ten most abundant clones make up about 4% of the sample. The sequencing here drew on CD4+ or CD8+ T cells sorted from blood, taken in a trial of the OX40 agonist ivuxolimab. The chain is encoded by TRBV30 joined to TRBJ1-1; the D gene lacks a confident call. This TCR was recovered from an adult with an advanced solid tumor such as melanoma, head and neck, liver or kidney cancer. In nucleotides, the sequence is TGTGCCTGGAGTAAGGTGGGCATGAACACTGAAGCTTTCTTT. The encoded protein is CAWSKVGMNTEAFF.